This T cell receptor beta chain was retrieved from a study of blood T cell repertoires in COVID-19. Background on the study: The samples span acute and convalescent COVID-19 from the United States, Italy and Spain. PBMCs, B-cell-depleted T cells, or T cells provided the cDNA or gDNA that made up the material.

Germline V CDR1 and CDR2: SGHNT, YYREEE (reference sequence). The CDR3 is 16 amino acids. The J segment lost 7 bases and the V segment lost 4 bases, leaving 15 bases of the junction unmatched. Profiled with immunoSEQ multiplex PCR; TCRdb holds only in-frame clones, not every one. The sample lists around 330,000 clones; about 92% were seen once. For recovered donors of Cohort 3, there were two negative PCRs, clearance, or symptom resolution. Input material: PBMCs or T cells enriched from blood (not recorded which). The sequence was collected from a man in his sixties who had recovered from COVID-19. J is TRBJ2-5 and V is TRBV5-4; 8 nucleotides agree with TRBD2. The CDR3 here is CASSPGGGLAFGTQYF. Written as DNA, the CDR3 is TGTGCCAGCAGCCCCGGGGGGGGCCTGGCCTTTGGGACCCAGTACTTC.